Listed below are T cell receptor beta chains from one sample, sequenced in a study of T-cell reconstitution after alpha-beta-depleted transplantation in children. TCRdb reprocessed the PCR reads with MiXCR, giving one entry per CDR3 protein. The repertoire holds approximately 490,000 distinct CDR3 sequences, with approximately 12% as singletons. The sequenced sample was PBMCs from the stem cell graft donor, obtained from the stem cell graft. The receptors come from a human donor who donated a stem cell graft to a child with combined immunodeficiency. Both conserved end residues are part of each CDR3. The D gene is left open where the match is weak. Clone sizes are given selectively: once, few, many, or a class where the clone is expanded.

cdr3_length	d_call	j_call	clone_size	v_call	cdr3_aa	cdr3_nt
14	.	TRBJ2-7	.	TRBV28	CASSLSWVRYEQYF	TGTGCCAGCAGTTTATCGTGGGTGCGCTACGAGCAGTACTTC
18	TRBD2	TRBJ2-1	many	TRBV12-3/TRBV12-4	CASILSVAGGLTYNEQFF	TGTGCCAGCATCCTGTCGGTAGCGGGAGGACTAACCTACAATGAGCAGTTCTTC
14	.	TRBJ2-7	few	TRBV4-3	CASSHQTWGDEQYF	TGCGCCAGCAGCCATCAGACGTGGGGGGACGAGCAGTACTTC
15	TRBD2	TRBJ2-2	many	TRBV12-3/TRBV12-4	CASSILAGQAGELFF	TGTGCCAGCTCGATCCTAGCGGGGCAGGCCGGGGAGCTGTTTTTT
16	.	TRBJ2-2	few	TRBV6-5	CASSSAPGSGAGELFF	TGTGCCAGCAGTTCCGCCCCAGGATCAGGCGCCGGGGAGCTGTTTTTT
16	.	TRBJ2-5	.	TRBV3-1	CASSLLSPGPSQTQYF	TGTGCCAGCAGCCTTCTCTCTCCGGGACCCTCCCAGACCCAGTACTTC
13	.	TRBJ2-4	many	TRBV12-3/TRBV12-4	CASSFGRGNIQYF	TGTGCCAGCAGTTTCGGACGGGGAAACATTCAGTACTTC
13	.	TRBJ2-7	many	TRBV29-1	CSVSGAGGYEQYF	TGCAGCGTTTCCGGGGCTGGGGGCTACGAGCAGTACTTC
17	TRBD2	TRBJ2-3	.	TRBV11-2	CASSLDRGSGATDTQYF	TGTGCCAGCAGCTTAGATCGGGGTAGCGGGGCCACAGATACGCAGTATTTT
16	.	TRBJ2-7	.	TRBV29-1	CSVEARGPGVSYEQYF	TGCAGCGTTGAAGCTCGGGGTCCAGGGGTCTCCTACGAGCAGTACTTC
10	.	TRBJ2-7	many	TRBV12-3/TRBV12-4	CASSRTEQYF	TGTGCCAGCAGTAGGACAGAGCAGTACTTC
14	.	TRBJ2-1	many	TRBV6-5	CASSPWTNNNEQFF	TGTGCCAGCAGTCCCTGGACCAATAACAATGAGCAGTTCTTC